Listed here is a single T cell receptor (beta chain). Its antigen remains undetermined. Base qualities are not recorded, but no much larger clone differs from it by a single base. The CDR3 holds 13 amino acids from the cysteine to the phenylalanine. Left in the record is the CDR3 DNA by itself, 39 bases read in frame from the first base. CDR1 SQVTM and CDR2 ANQGSEA are derived from the germline V gene. V loses 4 bases, J loses 6 bases, and the germline ends lie 15 bases apart. These data originate in a study of blood T cells in healthy people across ages (dated by TCRdb to between 2015 and 2016). In the study overall: Template switching captured roughly one uniquely barcoded TCR beta cDNA molecule per two T cells in model experiments. To track age-related changes in TCR beta repertoire diversity, the study relied on deep sequencing normalized with unique cDNA molecular identifiers. Four age groups were formed from the donors: young (average approximately 16 years), middle-aged (approximately 42), aged (about 68) and long-lived (roughly 88). To avoid experimental bias, donors of different ages were randomly spread across the sequencing lanes. Using the same blood draw, the study looked at two additional independent replicas of 1 million unique cDNA reads for two donors, one aged 18 to 30 and the other aged 80 or older. What the authors observed across the whole study: The long-lived group showed more naive CD4+ T cells, fewer expanded clones and increased TCR diversity than the aged group, suggesting age selection. The percentage of naive T cells measured by flow cytometry correlated strongly with observed TCR beta diversity. Because the CMV infection status of the donors was unknown, age-related changes in expanded clonotypes may potentially have been confounded. Estimates of total diversity based on one million sequenced T cells were regarded as lower bounds and as underestimates. Observed TCR beta diversity per million T cells fell roughly linearly with age, and a significant reduction was already apparent by age roughly 40. Conclusive comparison of naive and antigen-experienced compartments was prevented by the profiling of bulk unsorted PBMCs.

The donors were 40 or so Caucasian individuals from Russia, aged roughly 6 to 100 years, who were systemically healthy. Each donor gave around 9.5 milliliters of peripheral blood, collected into EDTA-treated Vacutainer tubes. PBMCs were isolated by Ficoll-Paque density-gradient centrifugation, with at least 6.5 million obtained per sample. Total RNA, at least 6 micrograms per sample, was extracted from PBMCs with Trizol reagent. The percentages of naive CD45RAhigh/CD27high T cells were determined by flow cytometry on a PBMC aliquot from every donor. The library was prepared using 5' RACE. The sequencer was an Illumina HiSeq 2500. A second roughly 7 to 11 cycle PCR used a sample-barcoded 5' primer and a J-beta primer mix. A template-switch 5' adaptor carrying 12 random nucleotides introduced a unique molecular identifier onto each TCR beta cDNA molecule. Each sample yielded at least 3 million CDR3-containing paired-end reads. First-strand cDNA was synthesized from all RNA with the Mint cDNA synthesis kit, primed by a TRBC-specific oligonucleotide. Following uracil-DNA glycosylase treatment, a first 18-cycle PCR with universal primers M1SS and BC2_uni_R was performed on all cDNA. The original pipeline was this. For normalization, 1 million high-quality reads were randomly selected from each sample, with every read carrying a distinct molecular identifier. Reads sharing molecular identifiers were discarded rather than binned into consensus sequences. MiTCR, set to a Q25 quality threshold and the strictest error-elimination algorithm, was used for CDR3 identification, clonotype clustering and error correction. Lower-bound total TCR beta diversity was estimated with a nonparametric unseen species model using Euler transformation. TCRdb applied fastp at Q25 and MiXCR to the public reads, then kept only in-frame beta chains. A single entry per CDR3 protein holds the most common genes and DNA from its merged rows. These V and J calls originate from TCRdb's pipeline instead of the authors' own analysis. Within this sample are approximately 850,000 distinct CDR3 sequences, with about three fifths of them counted one time only. The ten most abundant clones make up roughly 22% of the sample.

The sample was blood. This chain joins TRBV29-1 to TRBJ1-1; no D segment can be confidently identified. The clonotype was recovered from a man aged 25-45 years in good health. For the CDR3, the sequence is CSVANTQRAEAFF. The nucleotides read TGCAGCGTTGCGAACACCCAGAGGGCTGAAGCTTTCTTT.